The 15 T cell receptor beta chains reported below all come from one sample, sequenced in a study of control samples from healthy donors and cancer patients. Assay used: immunoSEQ multiplex PCR; TCRdb lists only in-frame clones, some missing. The data contain 78,000 or so clones, about 88% of them singletons. The sample consisted of blood. The source of these receptors is a woman aged 50 to 60 in good health.

J is TRBJ1-1 and V is TRBV29-1, with a tentative D call TRBD1 (5 bases). Per germline, CDR1 SQVTM and CDR2 ANQGSEA. Trimming took off 6 bases at V and 5 bases at J, with 10 bases between the two ends. The CDR3 contains 11 residues. The CDR3 protein is CSVSPGTEAFF. CDR3 nucleotides: TGCAGCGTAAGTCCAGGGACTGAAGCTTTCTTT.

V usage is TRBV15 and J usage is TRBJ2-1; the D gene is possibly TRBD2 (6 bases). Germline V gene data show CDR1 as LNHNV and CDR2 as YYDKDF (reference sequence). There are 17 residues in the CDR3. The germline V and J ends were trimmed by 4 bases and 4 bases, with 20 bases remaining between them. In DNA form, the CDR3 reads TGTGCCACCAGCACCCCCGACAGTACGGAGGGGTACAATGAGCAGTTCTTC. Translation gives CATSTPDSTEGYNEQFF.

This clone was counted once. The chain employs TRBV5-1 and TRBJ2-1, with D uncertain. Trimming removed 4 bases at V and 5 bases at J, with 7 bases between. Germline V gene data show CDR1 as SGHRS and CDR2 as YFSETQ. The CDR3 runs to 12 residues. The CDR3 is CASSPGDNEQFF. CDR3 in DNA: TGCGCCAGCAGCCCAGGCGACAATGAGCAGTTCTTC.

In its sample, this clone was seen a few times. The V call is TRBV2, the J call TRBJ1-5, with D maybe TRBD1 (5 bases). V was shortened by 4 bases and J by 2 bases, with 9 bases between the two germline ends. Per the germline V gene, CDR1 is SNHLY and CDR2 is FYNNEI. This CDR3 has 14 residues. For the CDR3, the DNA is TGTGCCAGCAGTGGCAGGGCTGGCAATCAGCCCCAGCATTTT. Translated, it gives CASSGRAGNQPQHF.

This clone has only one observation. The sample contains more than one DNA sequence encoding this CDR3. The chain employs TRBV9 and TRBJ2-2, with D unresolved. Trimming cost V 0 bases and J 3 bases, with 9 bases left between them. The CDR3 loop spans 15 amino acids. Germline V gene data show CDR1 as SGDLS and CDR2 as YYNGEE. CDR3 sequence (DNA): TGTGCCAGCAGCGTAGGAGGTGGGGACACCGGGGAGCTGTTTTTT. Translating it yields CASSVGGGDTGELFF. The full variable domain, with the rest looked up from reference TRBV9 and TRBJ2-2, is DSGVTQTPKHLITATGQRVTLRCSPRSGDLSVYWYQQSLDQGLQFLIQYYNGEERAKGNILERFSAQQFPDLHSELNLSSLELGDSALYFCASSVGGGDTGELFFGEGSRLTVL.

In the case of this clone: A read error may account for a junction end that differs from germline. The chain employs TRBV10-3 and TRBJ1-5; the D gene is possibly TRBD1 (5 bases). Germline-derived CDR1 and CDR2 are ENHRY and SYGVKD. CDR3 length: 14 amino acids. DNA for the CDR3: TGTGCCACCAGTTCGGGGGGGGAAAATCAGCCCCAGCATTTT. Amino acids: CATSSGGENQPQHF.

This chain links TRBV2 with TRBJ2-1; D is perhaps TRBD1 (6 bases). V gave up 1 base and J gave up 6 bases, with 10 bases separating them. CDR1 is SNHLY and CDR2 is FYNNEI in the germline V gene. The CDR3 consists of 14 residues. The CDR3 spells CASSEERGSNEQFF. CDR3 nucleotide sequence: TGTGCCAGCAGTGAAGAGAGGGGGTCCAATGAGCAGTTCTTC.

This rearrangement joins TRBV5-1 to TRBJ2-7; a possible D gene is TRBD2 (5 bases). CDR3 length: 15 amino acids. V lost 0 bases to trimming and J lost 6 bases, with 16 bases between them. Germline V lookup: CDR1 SGHRS, CDR2 YFSETQ. CDR3 loop: CASSLASSARAEQYF. The DNA for the CDR3 is TGCGCCAGCAGCTTGGCATCAAGCGCGCGGGCCGAGCAGTACTTC.

This chain uses TRBV6-5 with TRBJ1-2; tentatively, D is TRBD1 (5 bases). Trimming took off 7 bases at V and 4 bases at J, with 16 bases between the two ends. This CDR3 has 14 amino acids. Germline loops: CDR1 MNHEY, CDR2 SVGAGI. The CDR3 region has the DNA TGTGCCAGCATAATGGGACCGTACCTCTATGGCTACACCTTC. Translated, it gives CASIMGPYLYGYTF.

The genes are TRBV3-1 (or the pseudogene TRBV3-2) and TRBJ1-6, with D hard to call. Trimming took off 1 base at V and 11 bases at J, with 12 bases between the two ends. Germline CDR1 reads LGHDT; CDR2 reads YNNKEL (reference sequence). This CDR3 has 14 residues. The CDR3, as DNA: TGTGCCAGCAGCCAAGTATTGCTCTCGACACCCCTCCACTTT. It yields the protein CASSQVLLSTPLHF.

The chain employs TRBV5-1 and TRBJ2-1; D is perhaps TRBD1 (5 bases). Trimming took off 7 bases at V and 0 bases at J, with 14 bases between the two ends. CDR1 is SGHRS and CDR2 is YFSETQ in the germline V gene. CDR3 length equals 15 residues. Here the CDR3 reads CASQGSWSSYNEQFF. In DNA, the CDR3 is TGCGCCAGCCAGGGAAGCTGGAGCTCCTACAATGAGCAGTTCTTC.

The V call is TRBV3-1 (or the pseudogene TRBV3-2), the J call TRBJ2-7, with a tentative D call TRBD1 (6 bases). The V end was cut by 4 bases, the J end by 1 base, with 14 bases between. The CDR3 is 15 amino acids. Per the germline V gene, CDR1 is LGHDT and CDR2 is YNNKEL (reference sequence). CDR3 coding DNA: TGTGCCAGCAGCCTTTTGATCAGGGGATCCTACGAGCAGTACTTC. Translating it yields CASSLLIRGSYEQYF.

The genes are TRBV5-6 and TRBJ2-1; the D gene is possibly TRBD1 (6 bases). The CDR3 sequence is 12 residues long. Germline CDR1 is SGHDT and CDR2 is YYEEEE. Trimming pared 4 bases from V and 8 bases from J, leaving 10 bases between. This chain's CDR3 is CASSQQGYEQFF. In DNA, the CDR3 is TGTGCCAGCAGCCAACAGGGATATGAGCAGTTCTTC.

The rearrangement uses TRBV2 and TRBJ1-4; D remains ambiguous. The CDR3 contains 11 residues. Trimming cost V 7 bases and J 11 bases, with 11 bases left between them. The germline V gene encodes CDR1 SNHLY and CDR2 FYNNEI. The CDR3 DNA reads as TGTGCCAGCATGTTAAGAGTCAAACTGTTTTTT. The encoded protein is CASMLRVKLFF.

CDR3 sequence: CSVAPTRSSTDTQYF. CDR3 sequence (DNA): TGCAGCGTTGCCCCCACTAGGTCCAGCACAGATACGCAGTATTTT. The rearrangement uses TRBV29-1 and TRBJ2-3; D may be TRBD2 (5 bases). Germline assignment: CDR1 SQVTM and CDR2 ANQGSEA. This CDR3 spans 15 amino acids. Trimming took 4 bases from V and 0 from J, leaving 14 bases between them.